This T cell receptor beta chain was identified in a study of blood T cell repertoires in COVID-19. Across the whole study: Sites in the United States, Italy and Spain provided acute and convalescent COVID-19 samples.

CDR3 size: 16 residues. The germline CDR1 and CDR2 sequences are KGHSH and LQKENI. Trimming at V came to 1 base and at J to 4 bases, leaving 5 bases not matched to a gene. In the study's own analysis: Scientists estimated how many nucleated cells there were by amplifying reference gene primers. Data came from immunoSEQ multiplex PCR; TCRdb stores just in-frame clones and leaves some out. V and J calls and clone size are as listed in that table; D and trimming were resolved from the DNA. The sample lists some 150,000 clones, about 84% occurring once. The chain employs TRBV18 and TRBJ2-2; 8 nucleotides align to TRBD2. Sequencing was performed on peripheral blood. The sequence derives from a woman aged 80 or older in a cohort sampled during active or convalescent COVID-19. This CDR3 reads CASSPRSGGLTGELFF. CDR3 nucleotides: TGTGCCAGCTCACCACGGTCGGGGGGGCTCACCGGGGAGCTGTTTTTT.